These T cell receptor beta chains were read from a single sample in a study of cytomegalovirus exposure and HLA in healthy donors. Sequencing was performed with immunoSEQ multiplex PCR; in TCRdb, only in-frame clones are kept and a portion is missing. The table lists roughly 62,000 clones, just under 95% of them singletons. Sequencing was performed on PBMCs. These TCRs come from a man aged 18 to 29 in good health and CMV-seronegative. Both conserved end residues are part of each CDR3. D genes are given only for firm matches. The size field is filled for only some rows; it gives once, few, many or a size class.

. | . | TRBJ2-7 | TRBV10-3 | CAISRPTGEQYF | TGTGCCATCAGTAGACCTACGGGGGAGCAGTACTTC
. | . | TRBJ1-5 | TRBV7-8 | CASSPAPGGEPQHF | TGTGCCAGCAGTCCGGCCCCGGGGGGAGAGCCCCAGCATTTT
once | . | TRBJ2-3 | TRBV18 | CASSLSSTDTQYF | TGTGCCAGCTCACTATCTAGCACAGATACGCAGTATTTT
. | . | TRBJ2-5 | TRBV4-1 | CASSQEGTRTGQETQYF | TGCGCCAGCAGCCAAGAAGGAACACGGACGGGGCAAGAGACCCAGTACTTC
. | TRBD1 | TRBJ1-5 | TRBV19 | CASSIGSGQGYQPQHF | TGTGCCAGTAGTATAGGGTCGGGACAGGGATATCAGCCCCAGCATTTT
. | TRBD2 | TRBJ2-1 | TRBV19 | CASSMAGASLTYNEQFF | TGTGCCAGTAGTATGGCGGGAGCGTCTCTAACCTACAATGAGCAGTTCTTC
. | . | TRBJ1-4 | TRBV6-1 | CASSGRVREKLFF | TGTGCCAGCAGCGGCAGGGTGCGTGAAAAACTGTTTTTT
. | . | TRBJ2-1 | TRBV15 | CATEGRERYNEQFF | TGTGCCACCGAGGGTCGGGAGCGGTACAATGAGCAGTTCTTC
. | TRBD2 | TRBJ2-1 | TRBV6-4 | CASSSFLTSGPYNEQFF | TGTGCCAGCAGTTCTTTCTTGACTAGCGGACCCTACAATGAGCAGTTCTTC
. | . | TRBJ2-7 | TRBV5-5 | CASSPEGATGYEQYF | TGTGCCAGCAGCCCGGAGGGGGCGACGGGTTACGAGCAGTACTTC
. | . | TRBJ2-3 | TRBV28 | CASRDSNTDTQYF | TGTGCCAGCCGGGACTCAAACACAGATACGCAGTATTTT
. | . | TRBJ2-1 | TRBV6-1 | CASSVASGPYNEQFF | TGTGCCAGCAGTGTGGCCAGCGGTCCCTACAATGAGCAGTTCTTC
. | TRBD1 | TRBJ2-7 | TRBV4-2 | CASSQEGGQGSYEQYF | TGTGCCAGCAGCCAAGAAGGAGGACAGGGGTCCTACGAGCAGTACTTC
. | TRBD1 | TRBJ1-5 | TRBV5-1 | CASSTGTGDQPQHF | TGCGCCAGCAGCACCGGGACAGGGGATCAGCCCCAGCATTTT
. | . | TRBJ1-1 | TRBV25-1 | CASRSIATEAFF | TGTGCCAGCAGGAGTATTGCCACTGAAGCTTTCTTT
. | . | TRBJ2-3 | TRBV10-3 | CAISDGYTDTQYF | TGTGCCATCAGTGACGGGTACACAGATACGCAGTATTTT
. | . | TRBJ2-2 | TRBV5-8 | CASSSFRSSGSSTGELFF | TGTGCCAGCAGCTCGTTCCGGAGTTCAGGGTCGAGCACCGGGGAGCTGTTTTTT
. | . | TRBJ1-1 | TRBV13 | CASSLEQNPEAFF | TGTGCCAGCAGCTTAGAACAGAACCCTGAAGCTTTCTTT
. | TRBD1 | TRBJ2-7 | TRBV7-8 | CASSSRRDRTYEQYF | TGTGCCAGCAGCTCACGCCGGGACAGAACCTACGAGCAGTACTTC
. | TRBD2 | TRBJ2-1 | TRBV30 | CAWGLAGSYEQFF | TGTGCCTGGGGACTAGCGGGCAGCTATGAGCAGTTCTTC
. | TRBD2 | TRBJ2-1 | TRBV27 | CASRTGGTHNEQFF | TGTGCCAGCAGAACGGGGGGGACTCACAATGAGCAGTTCTTC
. | TRBD2 | TRBJ2-5 | TRBV5-4 | CASSWAASGGYQETQYF | TGTGCCAGCAGCTGGGCTGCTAGCGGAGGGTACCAAGAGACCCAGTACTTC
. | TRBD2 | TRBJ2-3 | TRBV9 | CASSVTLAGGRNTQYF | TGTGCCAGCAGCGTAACACTAGCGGGAGGGAGGAATACGCAGTATTTT
. | . | TRBJ2-7 | TRBV7-8 | CASSLERAVYEQYF | TGTGCCAGCAGCTTAGAGCGAGCAGTCTACGAGCAGTACTTC
. | TRBD2 | TRBJ2-5 | TRBV6-5 | CASATSVGETQYF | TGTGCCAGCGCGACTAGCGTAGGAGAGACCCAGTACTTC
. | . | TRBJ2-7 | TRBV12-5 | CASGLAPRGSSSYEQYF | TGTGCTAGTGGTTTGGCCCCACGGGGTAGCAGTTCCTACGAGCAGTACTTC
. | . | TRBJ1-5 | TRBV6-5 | CASSYSGGGNQPQHF | TGTGCCAGCAGTTACTCAGGTGGAGGCAATCAGCCCCAGCATTTT
. | . | TRBJ1-1 | TRBV19 | CASTDNPGTEAFF | TGTGCCAGTACCGATAACCCAGGGACTGAAGCTTTCTTT
. | . | TRBJ1-3 | TRBV5-5 | CASSWGQGLISGNTIYF | TGTGCCAGCAGCTGGGGCCAGGGACTTATCTCTGGAAACACCATATATTTT
. | . | TRBJ1-4 | TRBV19 | CASSIGRWGDEKLFF | TGTGCCAGTAGTATAGGTCGCTGGGGGGATGAAAAACTGTTTTTT
. | TRBD1 | TRBJ2-2 | TRBV19 | CASSVTGGGTGELFF | TGTGCCAGTAGTGTGACAGGGGGCGGCACCGGGGAGCTGTTTTTT
. | TRBD1 | TRBJ2-5 | TRBV5-1 | CASSLGQGQETQYF | TGCGCCAGCAGCTTAGGACAGGGTCAAGAGACCCAGTACTTC
. | . | TRBJ2-7 | TRBV27 | CASRVGGGRIGEQYF | TGTGCCAGCAGGGTCGGGGGCGGGAGAATTGGCGAGCAGTACTTC
. | TRBD1 | TRBJ2-7 | TRBV7-8 | CASSPPEQGALLSLNEQYF | TGTGCCAGCAGCCCTCCGGAGCAGGGGGCGCTCCTTAGTTTAAACGAGCAGTACTTC
. | . | TRBJ1-4 | TRBV29-1 | CSVVDTVDEKLFF | TGCAGCGTTGTCGACACAGTAGATGAAAAACTGTTTTTT
. | . | TRBJ2-4 | TRBV4-3 | CASSQDSRGSIQYF | TGCGCCAGCAGCCAAGATTCAAGGGGGTCCATTCAGTACTTC
. | . | TRBJ2-2 | TRBV29-1 | CSVSDRRDSGELFF | TGCAGCGTTTCCGACAGACGCGACTCCGGGGAGCTGTTTTTT
. | TRBD1 | TRBJ2-5 | TRBV27 | CASSLGDRAEETQYF | TGTGCCAGCAGTTTAGGGGACAGGGCAGAAGAGACCCAGTACTTC
. | . | TRBJ1-5 | TRBV6-5 | CASSRWRYQPQHF | TGTGCCAGCAGTCGATGGCGGTATCAGCCCCAGCATTTT
. | . | TRBJ2-5 | TRBV7-2 | CASSLVGGGGQETQYF | TGTGCCAGCAGCTTAGTGGGGGGAGGGGGCCAAGAGACCCAGTACTTC
. | TRBD1 | TRBJ2-7 | TRBV27 | CASRVGGQGFYEQYF | TGTGCCAGCAGGGTTGGGGGACAGGGGTTCTACGAGCAGTACTTC
. | . | TRBJ1-3 | TRBV6-5 | CASSSSGHSGNTIYF | TGTGCCAGCAGTTCCTCGGGACACTCCGGAAACACCATATATTTT
. | . | TRBJ1-1 | TRBV30 | CAWSVGLSGTEAFF | TGTGCCTGGAGTGTAGGGCTTTCAGGGACTGAAGCTTTCTTT
. | TRBD2 | TRBJ2-7 | TRBV27 | CASRTLAVSSYEQYF | TGTGCCAGCAGGACGCTAGCGGTTAGCTCCTACGAGCAGTACTTC
. | . | TRBJ1-1 | TRBV5-1 | CASSWGSGGNTEAFF | TGCGCCAGCAGCTGGGGTTCGGGGGGAAACACTGAAGCTTTCTTT
. | . | TRBJ2-2 | TRBV10-1 | CASSEVRVPSTGELFF | TGCGCCAGCAGTGAGGTCCGGGTCCCTTCCACCGGGGAGCTGTTTTTT
. | . | TRBJ1-1 | TRBV4-3 | CASSQDWGREAFF | TGCGCCAGCAGCCAAGATTGGGGGCGTGAAGCTTTCTTT
. | . | TRBJ2-2 | TRBV18 | CASSPLYSGRGQNTGELFF | TGTGCCAGCTCACCACTTTACAGCGGGCGGGGCCAGAACACCGGGGAGCTGTTTTTT
. | . | TRBJ1-1 | TRBV27 | CASSLSAAWTEAFF | TGTGCCAGCAGTTTATCGGCGGCCTGGACTGAAGCTTTCTTT
. | . | TRBJ2-7 | TRBV6-1 | CASSEDIPTYEQYF | TGTGCCAGCAGTGAAGACATCCCGACCTACGAGCAGTACTTC
. | TRBD1 | TRBJ1-5 | TRBV7-6 | CASSPWLGTGERGPFQPQHF | TGTGCCAGCAGCCCGTGGCTTGGGACAGGGGAGCGGGGGCCTTTTCAGCCCCAGCATTTT
. | TRBD2 | TRBJ2-7 | TRBV5-4 | CASSLGKGLAGLSYEQYF | TGTGCCAGCAGCTTGGGGAAGGGACTAGCGGGATTATCCTACGAGCAGTACTTC
once | . | TRBJ1-2 | TRBV28 | CAISLATGGYTF | TGTGCCATCTCTCTGGCCACGGGTGGCTACACCTTC
. | TRBD2 | TRBJ2-1 | TRBV25-1 | CASSGPGGNEQFF | TGTGCCAGCTCGGGCCCGGGGGGCAATGAGCAGTTCTTC
once | . | TRBJ1-5 | TRBV25-1 | CASSGLGGSGNQPQHF | TGTGCCAGCAGTGGTTTGGGGGGATCGGGCAATCAGCCCCAGCATTTT
. | . | TRBJ2-3 | TRBV13 | CASSLAQALDTQYF | TGTGCCAGCAGCTTAGCACAGGCGTTGGATACGCAGTATTTT